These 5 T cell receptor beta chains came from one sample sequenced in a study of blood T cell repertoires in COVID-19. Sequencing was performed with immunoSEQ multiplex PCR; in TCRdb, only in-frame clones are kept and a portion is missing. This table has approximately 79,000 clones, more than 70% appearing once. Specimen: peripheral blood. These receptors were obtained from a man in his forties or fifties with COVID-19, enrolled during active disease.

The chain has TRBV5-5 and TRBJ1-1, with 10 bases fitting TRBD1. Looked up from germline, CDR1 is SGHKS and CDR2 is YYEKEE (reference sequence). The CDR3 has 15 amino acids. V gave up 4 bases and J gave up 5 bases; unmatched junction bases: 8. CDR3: CASSLRTGGITEAFF. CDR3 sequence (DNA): TGTGCCAGCAGCCTGCGGACAGGGGGGATTACTGAAGCTTTCTTT.

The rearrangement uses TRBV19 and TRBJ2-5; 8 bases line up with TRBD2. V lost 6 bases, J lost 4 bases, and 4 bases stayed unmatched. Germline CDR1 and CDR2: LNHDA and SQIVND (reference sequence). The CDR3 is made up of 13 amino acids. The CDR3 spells CASSGRAVETQYF. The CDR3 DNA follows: TGTGCCAGTAGCGGGAGGGCCGTAGAGACCCAGTACTTC.

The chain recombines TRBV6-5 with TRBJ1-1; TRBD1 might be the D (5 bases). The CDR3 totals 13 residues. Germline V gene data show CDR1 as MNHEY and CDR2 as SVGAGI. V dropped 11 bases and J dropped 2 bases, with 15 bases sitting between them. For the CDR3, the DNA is TGTGCCTCTCAAACGGGGGAAAACACTGAAGCTTTCTTT. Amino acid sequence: CASQTGENTEAFF.

The CDR3: CASSMGRNEQFF. The CDR3 nucleotides read TGTGCCAGTAGTATGGGCAGGAATGAGCAGTTCTTC. This chain links TRBV19 with TRBJ2-1; D gene unclear. V was cut by 3 bases and J by 7 bases, with 7 bases left in between. In germline, CDR1 is LNHDA, CDR2 SQIVND (reference sequence). CDR3 length: 12 residues.

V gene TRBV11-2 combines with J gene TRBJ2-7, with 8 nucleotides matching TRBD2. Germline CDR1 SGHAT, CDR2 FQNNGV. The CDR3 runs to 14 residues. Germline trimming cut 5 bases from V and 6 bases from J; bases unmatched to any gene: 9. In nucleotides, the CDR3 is TGTGCCAGCAGCCGGGGGCGGAGCGGGAGCGAGCAGTACTTC. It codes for CASSRGRSGSEQYF. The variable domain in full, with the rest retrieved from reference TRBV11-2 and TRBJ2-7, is EAGVAQSPRYKIIEKRQSVAFWCNPISGHATLYWYQQILGQGPKLLIQFQNNGVVDDSQLPKDRFSAERLKGVDSTLKIQPAKLEDSAVYLCASSRGRSGSEQYFGPGTRLTVT.